Below, 32 T cell receptor beta chains from the same sample are listed, as sequenced in a study of CD8 T cells in Susac syndrome. The RNA, roughly 0.5 to 1 ug, was put through reverse transcription using random hexamers. TCRdb redid the calling of the immunoSEQ multiplex PCR reads with MiXCR, one entry per CDR3 protein. The sample has some 100,000 distinct CDR3 sequences, about nine tenths seen once; the top ten hold about 0.14%. Source material: CD4+ T cells from PBMCs. Every receptor here comes from a human donor in good health.

The chain links TRBV6-5 to TRBJ2-7, with 8 nucleotides matching TRBD1. From germline, CDR1 is MNHEY and CDR2 SVGAGI. The CDR3 is 15 residues long. Trimming took 5 bases from V and 4 from J; bases not matched to a gene: 10. In nucleotides, the CDR3 is TGTGCCAGCAGTACACAGGGGGAGGTCCGGTACGAGCAGTACTTC. Translating gives CASSTQGEVRYEQYF.

The gene calls are TRBV10-3 and TRBJ2-7; D uncertain. Germline loops: CDR1 ENHRY, CDR2 SYGVKD. CDR3 length equals 12 residues. V was trimmed by 10 bases and J by 2 bases, leaving 12 bases between them. The CDR3 bases are TGTGCCACCCGGACGGATACCTACGAGCAGTACTTC. Encoded protein: CATRTDTYEQYF.

The V call is TRBV29-1, the J call TRBJ2-7; TRBD1 matches 7 bases. This CDR3 is 13 amino acids long. The germline gives CDR1 SQVTM, CDR2 ANQGSEA. The DNA of the CDR3 is TGCAACTTTATTACAGGGGAGACCTACGAGCAGTACTTC. It specifies CNFITGETYEQYF.

The CDR3 loop reads CATSRRPGTGVTGNEQFF. DNA for the CDR3: TGTGCCACCAGCCGACGTCCCGGGACAGGGGTTACTGGCAATGAGCAGTTCTTC. The chain couples TRBV15 to TRBJ2-1; 10 bases are a match to TRBD1. The CDR3 covers 18 residues. V shed 5 bases, J shed 6 bases, and the junction held 16 bases outside the gene matches. The V gene's germline CDR1 is LNHNV and CDR2 YYDKDF (reference sequence).

The genes are TRBV19 and TRBJ1-1; a weak D match, TRBD1 (5 bases). V was pared by 3 bases and J by 4 bases, with 9 bases between. CDR1 LNHDA and CDR2 SQIVND come from the germline V gene (reference sequence). The CDR3 is 13 amino acids. The CDR3 DNA reads as TGTGCCAGTAGTATGGCAAGGGGCACTGAAGCTTTCTTT. Protein sequence: CASSMARGTEAFF.

The V gene is TRBV3-1, the J gene TRBJ1-2; no clear D. Germline CDR1 reads LGHDT; CDR2 reads YNNKEL (reference sequence). Trimming pared 0 bases from V and 1 base from J, leaving 6 bases between. The length of the CDR3 is 14 residues. CDR3 loop: CASSQDDFNYGYTF. The DNA for the CDR3 is TGTGCCAGCAGCCAAGATGACTTTAACTATGGCTACACCTTC.

The chain carries TRBV14 and TRBJ2-1; D is undetermined. Trimming took 0 bases from V and 12 from J, leaving 6 bases between them. This CDR3 comprises 11 residues. Germline V CDR1 and CDR2: SGHDN, FVKESK. The CDR3 nucleotides read TGTGCCAGCAGCCAAGATCTTGGGCAGTTCTTC. It is translated as CASSQDLGQFF.

The V and J genes are TRBV7-2 and TRBJ2-1; D tentatively fits TRBD1 or TRBD2 (5 bases each). Trimming took off 8 bases at V and 7 bases at J, with 15 bases between the two ends. This CDR3 is 13 amino acids long. CDR1 is SGHTA and CDR2 is FQGNSA in the germline V gene. CDR3 sequence: CASGVPGPNEQFF. Here the CDR3 DNA reads TGTGCCAGCGGGGTGCCGGGACCTAATGAGCAGTTCTTC.

The V call is TRBV5-1, the J call TRBJ2-7; maybe TRBD2 (6 bases). This CDR3 is 17 amino acids long. Germline loops: CDR1 SGHRS, CDR2 YFSETQ. V was cut by 0 bases and J by 3 bases, with 19 bases left in between. The CDR3 protein is CASSLEGGRVGGYEQYF. CDR3 nucleotide sequence: TGCGCCAGCAGCTTGGAAGGAGGTCGGGTGGGAGGCTACGAGCAGTACTTC.

The CDR3 loop reads CASSFGYTEAFF. The CDR3 DNA reads as TGTGCCAGCAGCTTCGGATACACTGAAGCTTTCTTT. This rearrangement joins TRBV7-2 to TRBJ1-1; D call uncertain. Trimming removed 3 bases from V and 3 bases from J, with 5 bases in between. The CDR3 length is 12 residues. Germline V gene sequence: CDR1 SGHTA, CDR2 FQGNSA.

The V call is TRBV29-1, the J call TRBJ2-1; 11 bases match TRBD2. Germline-derived CDR1 and CDR2 are SQVTM and ANQGSEA. Trimming removed 0 bases from V and 8 bases from J; junction bases left unmatched: 9. This CDR3 region has 16 residues. The CDR3 spells CSVEDATSGITDEQFF. CDR3 coding DNA: TGCAGCGTTGAAGACGCGACTAGCGGGATAACCGATGAGCAGTTCTTC.

V gene TRBV18 combines with J gene TRBJ1-1, with TRBD1 identical over 12 bases. Germline values: CDR1 KGHSH, CDR2 LQKENI. V was pared by 0 bases and J by 0 bases, with 5 bases of the junction left unmatched. The CDR3 has 18 amino acids. The CDR3 reads CASSPPGTGGIMNTEAFF. CDR3 sequence (DNA): TGTGCCAGCTCACCACCCGGGACAGGGGGCATCATGAACACTGAAGCTTTCTTT.

In this sample, this clonotype turned up once. The rearrangement joins TRBV4-3 to TRBJ1-1; possible D gene TRBD1, 5 bases. The germline CDR1 and CDR2 sequences are LGHNA and YSLEER. CDR3 size: 15 residues. V was clipped by 1 base and J by 1 base, with 10 bases between them. In DNA, the CDR3 is TGCGCCAGCAGCCAAGGCGGGGGACGGAACACTGAAGCTTTCTTT. Translating gives CASSQGGGRNTEAFF.

The gene calls are TRBV4-1 and TRBJ2-7; either TRBD1 or TRBD2 may supply D (5 bases each). The germline V gene encodes CDR1 MGHRA and CDR2 YSYEKL. Trimming pared 1 base from V and 2 bases from J, leaving 12 bases between. The CDR3 is 15 residues long. In DNA, the CDR3 is TGCGCCAGCAGCCAAGCAGCAGGGAGCCCCTACGAGCAGTACTTC. This encodes CASSQAAGSPYEQYF.

The chain employs TRBV7-2 and TRBJ2-7; 7 bases align to TRBD1. Germline assignment: CDR1 SGHTA and CDR2 FQGNSA. J lost 6 bases, V lost 3 bases, and 11 bases had no gene match. The CDR3 runs to 15 residues. This CDR3 reads CASSLGPRQGVEQYF. Written as DNA, the CDR3 is TGTGCCAGCAGCTTGGGACCAAGGCAGGGGGTCGAGCAGTACTTC.

This chain connects TRBV2 to TRBJ2-7; 10 bases map to TRBD2. J was trimmed by 4 bases and V by 5 bases; bases with no gene match: 5. Per germline, CDR1 SNHLY and CDR2 FYNNEI. There are 14 residues in the CDR3. This CDR3 reads CASSYSGRSYEQYF. The DNA for the CDR3 is TGTGCCAGCAGTTATAGCGGGAGGTCTTACGAGCAGTACTTC. Variable domain in full (rest from reference TRBV2 and TRBJ2-7): EPEVTQTPSHQVTQMGQEVILRCVPISNHLYFYWYRQILGQKVEFLVSFYNNEISEKSEIFDDQFSVERPDGSNFTLKIRSTKLEDSAMYFCASSYSGRSYEQYFGPGTRLTVT.

This chain links TRBV20-1 with TRBJ2-3, with 12 nucleotides matching TRBD2. This CDR3 contains 14 residues. Unmatched junction bases numbered 7, after V lost 6 bases and J lost 6 bases. Germline V gene data show CDR1 as DFQATT and CDR2 as SNEGSKA (reference sequence). This CDR3 reads CSAELAGGRDTQYF. CDR3 nucleotide sequence: TGCAGTGCCGAACTAGCGGGAGGACGCGATACGCAGTATTTT.

The chain combines TRBV20-1 with TRBJ2-3, with a tentative D call TRBD2 (6 bases). Germline V gives CDR1 DFQATT, CDR2 SNEGSKA (reference sequence). CDR3 size: 13 residues. V gave up 4 bases and J gave up 2 bases, with 10 bases separating them. CDR3 loop: CSATLAATDTQYF. CDR3 in DNA: TGCAGTGCTACCTTAGCGGCCACAGATACGCAGTATTTT.

The chain uses TRBV4-2 and TRBJ1-5; D gene uncertain. Germline lookup yields CDR1 LGHNA and CDR2 YNFKEQ. CDR3 length: 19 residues. The V and J ends lost 0 bases and 9 bases respectively, with 27 bases between them. The CDR3 sequence: CASSQDPSAGRTPVWPQHF. CDR3 DNA: TGTGCCAGCAGCCAAGATCCATCGGCGGGAAGGACGCCCGTCTGGCCCCAGCATTTT.

The CDR3 sequence: CSVEDLGDRSMNTEAFF. For the CDR3, the DNA is TGCAGCGTTGAAGATCTAGGGGACCGCTCAATGAACACTGAAGCTTTCTTT. The V and J genes are TRBV29-1 and TRBJ1-1, with D tentatively TRBD1 (5 bases). This CDR3 region has 17 residues. V lost 0 bases to trimming and J lost 0 bases, with 17 bases between them. Per the germline V gene, CDR1 is SQVTM and CDR2 is ANQGSEA.

This chain connects TRBV7-6 to TRBJ2-2, with 10 bases matching TRBD1. Germline V gene sequence: CDR1 SGHVS, CDR2 FNYEAQ. CDR3 length: 15 residues. V dropped 5 bases and J dropped 4; count of bases not matched to a gene: 4. CDR3 coding DNA: TGTGCCAGCAGCGGCGGACAGGGGGGCACCGGGGAGCTGTTTTTT. It specifies CASSGGQGGTGELFF.

The chain is built from TRBV29-1 and TRBJ1-1, with D unresolved. Germline loops: CDR1 SQVTM, CDR2 ANQGSEA. The CDR3 consists of 13 residues. Trimming took off 7 bases at V and 0 bases at J, with 12 bases between the two ends. The CDR3 loop is CSGIDGMNTEAFF. CDR3 sequence (DNA): TGCAGCGGGATCGACGGAATGAACACTGAAGCTTTCTTT.

The V and J genes are TRBV3-1 and TRBJ2-7; D might be TRBD1 (6 bases). In germline, CDR1 is LGHDT, CDR2 YNNKEL (reference sequence). This CDR3 has 13 residues. Trimming pared 1 base from V and 3 bases from J, leaving 7 bases between. CDR3 sequence reads: CASSQATGYEQYF. The CDR3 DNA follows: TGTGCCAGCAGCCAAGCGACAGGCTACGAGCAGTACTTC.

The V gene is TRBV20-1, the J gene TRBJ1-1; D possibly corresponds to TRBD1 (6 bases). Per the germline V gene, CDR1 is DFQATT and CDR2 is SNEGSKA (reference sequence). With 0 bases removed from V and 0 bases from J, the gap between germline ends came to 11 bases. The CDR3 is 15 residues long. The CDR3 loop is CSARDYRDMNTEAFF. The CDR3 DNA reads TGCAGTGCTAGAGATTACAGGGACATGAACACTGAAGCTTTCTTT.

This chain links TRBV6-5 with TRBJ1-4, with 7 bases aligning to TRBD1. The ends lost 6 bases at V and 0 bases at J; junction bases unmatched: 4. The germline CDR1 and CDR2 sequences are MNHEY and SVGAGI. The CDR3 covers 15 residues. CDR3 sequence reads: CASRQGTATNEKLFF. Written as DNA, the CDR3 is TGTGCCAGCAGACAGGGGACCGCAACTAATGAAAAACTGTTTTTT.

The J gene is TRBJ2-7, the V gene TRBV2; TRBD1 agrees at 10 bases. The length of the CDR3 is 14 residues. V was pared by 5 bases and J by 6 bases, with 7 bases of the junction left unmatched. CDR1 and CDR2 from the germline V gene are SNHLY and FYNNEI. CDR3 DNA: TGTGCCAGCAGTCGGACAGGGGGGTTTATCGAGCAGTACTTC. It codes for CASSRTGGFIEQYF.

CDR3 region: CASRGLAAIYEQYF. CDR3 DNA: TGTGCCAGCAGGGGACTAGCGGCTATTTACGAGCAGTACTTC. The genes are TRBV6-2 or TRBV6-3 and TRBJ2-7; 11 bases agree with TRBD2. The CDR3 is 14 residues long. V was clipped by 6 bases and J by 4 bases; unmatched bases: 5. CDR1 is MNHEY, CDR2 SVGEGT, per germline.

The V gene is TRBV11-2, the J gene TRBJ2-1; D not certain. V was pared by 2 bases and J by 6 bases, with 14 bases between. In germline, CDR1 is SGHAT, CDR2 FQNNGV. This CDR3 contains 15 residues. The CDR3 reads CASSLLDLEGNEQFF. The CDR3 coding sequence is TGTGCCAGCAGCTTATTAGATCTAGAAGGCAATGAGCAGTTCTTC. The variable domain in full, completed from reference TRBV11-2 and TRBJ2-1, reads EAGVAQSPRYKIIEKRQSVAFWCNPISGHATLYWYQQILGQGPKLLIQFQNNGVVDDSQLPKDRFSAERLKGVDSTLKIQPAKLEDSAVYLCASSLLDLEGNEQFFGPGTRLTVL.

This clonotype was seen more than once but under ten times. J is TRBJ2-7 and V is TRBV5-4, with D perhaps given as TRBD1 or TRBD2 (7 bases each). V lost 4 bases and J lost 4, with 12 bases in between. CDR3 length: 13 amino acids. Per germline, CDR1 SGHNT and CDR2 YYREEE (reference sequence). CDR3 residues: CASSLQGGYEQYF. For the CDR3, the DNA is TGTGCCAGCAGCCTCCAGGGGGGGTACGAGCAGTACTTC.

The gene calls are TRBV29-1 and TRBJ1-2; D ambiguous. Looked up from germline, CDR1 is SQVTM and CDR2 is ANQGSEA. The length of the CDR3 is 11 residues. V gave up 0 bases and J gave up 11 bases, with 10 bases separating them. As DNA, the CDR3 is TGCAGCGTTGAAGATCCCGGCCGGTACACCTTC. Translation: CSVEDPGRYTF.

The rearrangement links TRBV6-5 to TRBJ2-1; TRBD2 agrees at 10 bases. The CDR3 is 15 residues long. Trimming at V came to 6 bases and at J to 9 bases, leaving 11 bases not matched to a gene. CDR1 is MNHEY and CDR2 is SVGAGI in the germline V gene. The CDR3 here is CASRDPSGSFGEQFF. In DNA, the CDR3 is TGTGCCAGCAGGGACCCTAGCGGGAGTTTTGGTGAGCAGTTCTTC.

CDR3 nucleotides: TGTGCCAGCGGCTGGACGTCCGATGGCAATCAGCCCCAGCATTTT. It specifies CASGWTSDGNQPQHF. This chain connects TRBV3-1 to TRBJ1-5; no clear D. The length of the CDR3 is 15 residues. Per germline, CDR1 LGHDT and CDR2 YNNKEL (reference sequence). V shed 8 bases and J shed 2 bases, with 16 bases lying between them.